The 6 T cell receptor beta chains listed next were all sequenced from one sample in a study of blood T cell repertoires in COVID-19. The table came from immunoSEQ multiplex PCR; TCRdb's copy has only in-frame clones and leaves some out. The table records roughly 23,000 clones, roughly 94% of them present only once. Sequenced input: peripheral blood. These receptors were collected from a woman in her fifties or sixties with active COVID-19.

Only one count was recorded for this clone. The chain joins TRBV4-2 to TRBJ2-5; 8 bases match TRBD2. The germline V gene encodes CDR1 LGHNA and CDR2 YNFKEQ. CDR3 length equals 19 residues. Trimming cost V 1 base and J 4 bases; bases outside gene matches: 17. As DNA, the CDR3 is TGTGCCAGCAGCCAAGGAAATCTCGGGTCGGGGGGGGCCGGAGAGACCCAGTACTTC. Its protein product is CASSQGNLGSGGAGETQYF.

This sequence joins TRBV11-2 and TRBJ2-5, with 7 bases lining up with TRBD1. The V gene's germline CDR1 is SGHAT and CDR2 FQNNGV. CDR3 length: 14 amino acids. V shed 5 bases, J shed 4 bases, and the junction held 7 bases outside the gene matches. CDR3 DNA sequence: TGTGCCAGCAGCGCTCCGACAGGGCGAGAGACCCAGTACTTC. Encoded protein: CASSAPTGRETQYF.

V gene TRBV5-1 combines with J gene TRBJ1-6; 7 bases agree with TRBD1. The germline gives CDR1 SGHRS, CDR2 YFSETQ. The CDR3 length is 15 residues. Trimming at V came to 4 bases and at J to 9 bases, leaving 10 bases not matched to a gene. The CDR3 DNA follows: TGCGCCAGCAGCGGTACAGGGGACCGAATTTCACCCCTCCACTTT. This translates into CASSGTGDRISPLHF.

As DNA, the CDR3 is TGTGCCAGTAGTATTTTAGGGGGACTAAATGAGCAGTTCTTC. It yields the protein CASSILGGLNEQFF. The V and J genes are TRBV19 and TRBJ2-1, with a possible D match to TRBD2 (7 bases). The V and J ends lost 3 bases and 7 bases respectively, with 13 bases between them. CDR3 length equals 14 residues. The germline V gene encodes CDR1 LNHDA and CDR2 SQIVND (reference sequence).

This chain connects TRBV18 to TRBJ1-3; 8 bases map to TRBD1. V lost 2 bases, J lost 0 bases, and 0 bases stayed unmatched. The germline gives CDR1 KGHSH, CDR2 LQKENI. The CDR3 runs to 15 residues. The CDR3 DNA follows: TGTGCCAGCTCACCAACAGGGGGCTCTGGAAACACCATATATTTT. Amino acids: CASSPTGGSGNTIYF.

The CDR3 DNA reads TGTGCCAGCAGTTACTCAAACAGTTGGGGCGGATTGACCCAGTACTTC. Protein sequence: CASSYSNSWGGLTQYF. V is TRBV6-5 and J is TRBJ2-5, with D maybe TRBD1 (5 bases). Trimming removed 0 bases at V and 7 bases at J, with 18 bases between. Germline V gene sequence: CDR1 MNHEY, CDR2 SVGAGI. This CDR3 region has 16 residues.